These T cell receptor beta chains were read from a single sample in a study of CD8 T cells in ankylosing spondylitis. One entry per CDR3 protein, called by TCRdb with MiXCR from the 5' RACE reads. This sample has 250,000 to 350,000 distinct CDR3 sequences, with roughly 8% found just once. The sample was blood, either unsorted or a sorted T cell fraction (not recorded which). The receptor source for this set is a male donor with ankylosing spondylitis. CDR3s include the opening cysteine and the closing phenylalanine or tryptophan. The D gene is left open where the match is weak. Size tells how often a clone was seen (once, few, many) or the class of an expanded clone, and some rows leave it out.

V gene	J gene	clone size	D gene	CDR3 DNA	CDR3 protein
TRBV30	TRBJ2-7	few	NA	TGTGCCTGGAGAAGGGACATAACTTCCTACGAGCAGTACTTC	CAWRRDITSYEQYF
TRBV4-2	TRBJ2-1	few	TRBD2	TGTGCCAGCAGCCAAGAGATTGGGACTAGCGCCGTTATTCATGAGCAGTTCTTC	CASSQEIGTSAVIHEQFF
TRBV6-5	TRBJ2-2	NA	NA	TGTGCCAGCAGTTTCCGGTTGGAGGAAGTCGGGGAGCTGTTTTTT	CASSFRLEEVGELFF
TRBV5-1	TRBJ2-3	NA	TRBD1	TGCGCCAGCATCAAAGAGAGACAGGGACCGAATACGCAGTATTTT	CASIKERQGPNTQYF
TRBV12-3/TRBV12-4	TRBJ2-5	NA	NA	TGTGCCAGCAGAAGAAGGGTCCAAGAGACCCAGTACTTC	CASRRRVQETQYF
TRBV12-3/TRBV12-4	TRBJ1-6	few	TRBD1	TGTGCCAGCAGAGCCGGGACAGGGGGACGTTCACCCCTCCACTTT	CASRAGTGGRSPLHF
TRBV12-1	TRBJ2-7	NA	NA	TGTGCCAGCAGCCCCGCACTTCCCCAACCCGAGCAGTACTTC	CASSPALPQPEQYF
TRBV27	TRBJ2-1	many	NA	TGTGCCAGCAGTTTAGAGAAGGTCAGTGAGCAGTTCTTC	CASSLEKVSEQFF
TRBV20-1	TRBJ2-5	NA	TRBD1	TGCAGTGCTAGGGGAGAGACAGGGGTTGCAGAGACCCAGTACTTC	CSARGETGVAETQYF
TRBV4-2	TRBJ2-3	NA	NA	TGTGCCAGCAGCCAAGAAGGGGTCGACAGAGGCACAGATACGCAGTATTTT	CASSQEGVDRGTDTQYF
TRBV5-6	TRBJ2-4	many	TRBD1	TGTGCCAGCAGCTTGGGGGACAGGGTGAACATTCAGTACTTC	CASSLGDRVNIQYF
TRBV5-1	TRBJ2-2	NA	TRBD1	TGCGCCAGCAGCTACGGGACAGCCGGGGAGCTGTTTTTT	CASSYGTAGELFF
TRBV7-6	TRBJ2-7	many	NA	TGTGCCAGCAGCTTGGGGGACACCACCTACTACGAGCAGTACTTC	CASSLGDTTYYEQYF
TRBV6-1	TRBJ2-3	NA	NA	TGTGCCAGCATGTCCTTGACAGGCCGTCCAGATACGCAGTATTTT	CASMSLTGRPDTQYF
TRBV29-1	TRBJ2-3	many	TRBD2	TGCAGCGGTGGACTAGCGGGAAGGTATACGCAGTATTTT	CSGGLAGRYTQYF
TRBV18	TRBJ2-7	NA	NA	TGTGCCAGCTCAACGGCAATATATATCGAGCAGTACTTC	CASSTAIYIEQYF
TRBV7-3	TRBJ1-1	many	NA	TGTGCCAGCAGCCCAGGAGGGGGGCTACTTGAAGCTTTCTTT	CASSPGGGLLEAFF
TRBV20-1	TRBJ2-3	few	TRBD2	TGCAGTGCAGCGGGACTAGCGACAGATACGCAGTATTTT	CSAAGLATDTQYF
TRBV10-3	TRBJ2-1	many	TRBD2	TGTGCCATCAGTGTCCTAGCGGAGGACTGGAATGAGCAGTTCTTC	CAISVLAEDWNEQFF
TRBV7-2	TRBJ1-2	few	TRBD1	TGTGCCAGCAGCTTTGACAGGGGGGTCTATGGCTACACCTTC	CASSFDRGVYGYTF
TRBV20-1	TRBJ2-7	NA	NA	TGCAGTGCTAGAGATCAGAGTGTAGGGTCCTACGAGCAGTACTTC	CSARDQSVGSYEQYF
TRBV20-1	TRBJ2-5	few	TRBD1	TGCAGTGCTAGCTCTCCCTCGACAGGGCCCCAAGAGACCCAGTACTTC	CSASSPSTGPQETQYF
TRBV6-4	TRBJ2-1	many	NA	TGTGCCAGCAGTCCGAGTCAACGTAATGAGCAGTTCTTC	CASSPSQRNEQFF
TRBV5-1	TRBJ2-3	few	TRBD1	TGCGCCAGCAGCAAGGGACAGGGCGGGAATTCCATAGATACGCAGTATTTT	CASSKGQGGNSIDTQYF
TRBV20-1	TRBJ2-5	NA	TRBD1	TGCAGTGCTAGGCCCACAGGGGCCCATCAAGAGACCCAGTACTTC	CSARPTGAHQETQYF
TRBV14	TRBJ2-1	NA	NA	TGTGCCAGCAGCCTCCAACCAGTCCCTGGGAATGAGCAGTTCTTC	CASSLQPVPGNEQFF
TRBV3-1	TRBJ2-7	NA	TRBD2	TGTGCCAGCAGCCACCTAGCGGTGGCCTACGAGCAGTACTTC	CASSHLAVAYEQYF
TRBV30	TRBJ2-1	NA	NA	TGTGCCTGGAGCTCCAACGGGGTTTCGCAGTTCTTC	CAWSSNGVSQFF
TRBV5-5	TRBJ2-3	NA	NA	TGTGCCAGCAGCTTGTGGGGGGCAGGAAGAGATACGCAGTATTTT	CASSLWGAGRDTQYF
TRBV5-1	TRBJ2-2	many	TRBD1	TGCGCCAGCAGCCAAGGGGACAGGATTTCATCGAACACCGGGGAGCTGTTTTTT	CASSQGDRISSNTGELFF
TRBV4-3	TRBJ1-1	NA	NA	TGCGCCAGCAGCCAAGATCTAGGGATCGCGAGGAGGACTGAAGCTTTCTTT	CASSQDLGIARRTEAFF
TRBV27	TRBJ2-1	NA	TRBD2	TGTGCCAGCAAACTAGCGGGAGGGGGAAATGAGCAGTTCTTC	CASKLAGGGNEQFF
TRBV10-3	TRBJ2-3	many	NA	TGTGCCATCAGTGTTGCTCTGGCAGATACGCAGTATTTT	CAISVALADTQYF
TRBV3-1	TRBJ2-7	few	TRBD2	TGTGCCAGCAGCCACCAGATAGCGGGGTCCTACGAGCAGTACTTC	CASSHQIAGSYEQYF
TRBV28	TRBJ2-5	NA	TRBD2	TGTGCCAGCAGTTTATCCGGGAGGCCGCGGGGGGAGGCCCAGTACTTC	CASSLSGRPRGEAQYF
TRBV5-1	TRBJ2-3	few	NA	TGCGCCAGCGATGCCGCCGGAGGCGATACGCAGTATTTT	CASDAAGGDTQYF
TRBV27	TRBJ2-1	few	TRBD2	TGTGCCAGCACCATAGCAGCGGGAGCCCACAATGAGCAGTTCTTC	CASTIAAGAHNEQFF
TRBV13	TRBJ2-7	few	TRBD1	TGTGCCAGCAGCTCGGGACAGGGGTTTCGCTACGAGCAGTACTTC	CASSSGQGFRYEQYF
TRBV4-1	TRBJ2-3	many	TRBD2	TGCGCCAGCAGCCAAGTGACGGGAGGACCCCTCATCGCAGATACGCAGTATTTT	CASSQVTGGPLIADTQYF
TRBV7-2	TRBJ2-1	many	NA	TGTGCCAGCAGCTTAGCTCATTCGGTTGTAGTCTACAATGAGCAGTTCTTC	CASSLAHSVVVYNEQFF
TRBV29-1	TRBJ2-6	NA	NA	TGCAGCTCCCGCTCTGGGGCCAACGTCCTGACTTTC	CSSRSGANVLTF
TRBV7-9	TRBJ1-3	NA	NA	TGTGCCAGCAGCTTATATGGCCGAACCTCTGGAAACACCATATATTTT	CASSLYGRTSGNTIYF
TRBV11-2	TRBJ2-1	once	NA	TGTGCCAGCAGCGCCCCAGGGGGGGTCTCCTACAATGAGCAGTTCTTC	CASSAPGGVSYNEQFF
TRBV15	TRBJ2-7	few	NA	TGTGCCACCAGCCGCGATGGGGGGTTGAGGGATGCCTACGAGCAGTACTTC	CATSRDGGLRDAYEQYF
TRBV9	TRBJ2-7	NA	NA	TGTGCCAGCAGCGTGCGCCTCTCCGGGTACGAGCAGTACTTC	CASSVRLSGYEQYF
TRBV6-2/TRBV6-3	TRBJ2-7	many	NA	TGTGCCAGCAGGAGACAAGGGTACGCCTACGAGCAGTACTTC	CASRRQGYAYEQYF
TRBV20-1	TRBJ2-2	many	TRBD2	TGCAGTGCTATTGGACTAGCGGGAGACACCGGGGAGCTGTTTTTT	CSAIGLAGDTGELFF
TRBV28	TRBJ2-5	few	TRBD1	TGTGCCAGCAGTTTTGGCGGGACAGGGGTAGAGACCCAGTACTTC	CASSFGGTGVETQYF
TRBV20-1	TRBJ2-5	NA	NA	TGCAGTGGGGGGCTCAGCGGGGAGACCCAGTACTTC	CSGGLSGETQYF
TRBV5-1	TRBJ2-3	many	NA	TGCGCCAGCAGCTTGGAGGGGCGGTCTTTTACAGATACGCAGTATTTT	CASSLEGRSFTDTQYF
TRBV9	TRBJ2-3	few	TRBD2	TGTGCCAGCAGCGTAACGCCTAGCGGGAGGGCCGCCGATACGCAGTATTTT	CASSVTPSGRAADTQYF
TRBV6-5	TRBJ1-5	NA	NA	TGTGCCAGCAGTTACTCTGACCGGTGGCCCCAGCATTTT	CASSYSDRWPQHF
TRBV5-1	TRBJ1-1	few	TRBD1	TGCGCCAGCTTCGGACAGGGGGTAACTGAAGCTTTCTTT	CASFGQGVTEAFF
TRBV7-2	TRBJ2-1	NA	NA	TGTGCCAGCAGCTTAGTGGGGGACTCCTACAATGAGCAGTTCTTC	CASSLVGDSYNEQFF
TRBV4-3	TRBJ1-4	NA	TRBD1	TGCGCCAGCAGCCAAGATAGACAGGGCGGTGAAAAACTGTTTTTT	CASSQDRQGGEKLFF
TRBV10-3	TRBJ2-7	NA	TRBD1	TGTGCCATCAGGAACACAGGGGGTATTGACGAGCAGTACTTC	CAIRNTGGIDEQYF
TRBV4-1	TRBJ2-7	many	TRBD1	TGCGCCAGCTCACCCCGGGACAGGGGTCACGAGCAGTACTTC	CASSPRDRGHEQYF
TRBV27	TRBJ2-7	few	NA	TGTGCCAGCAGTTTAAGTCCACCTGGGGGGTACGAGCAGTACTTC	CASSLSPPGGYEQYF